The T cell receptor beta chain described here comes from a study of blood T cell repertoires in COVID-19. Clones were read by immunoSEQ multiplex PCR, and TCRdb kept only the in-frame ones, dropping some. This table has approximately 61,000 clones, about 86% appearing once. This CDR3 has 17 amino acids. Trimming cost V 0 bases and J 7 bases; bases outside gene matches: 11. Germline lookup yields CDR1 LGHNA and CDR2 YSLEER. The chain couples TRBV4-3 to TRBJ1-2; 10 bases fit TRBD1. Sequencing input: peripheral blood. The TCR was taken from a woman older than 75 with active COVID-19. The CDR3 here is CASSQEGLTGGAFGYTF. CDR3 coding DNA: TGCGCCAGCAGCCAAGAGGGCTTGACAGGGGGCGCGTTTGGCTACACCTTC.